This T cell receptor beta chain stems from a study of T-cell reconstitution after alpha-beta-depleted transplantation in children. Unique molecular identifiers were built into the TCRbeta library. TCRdb redid the calling of the PCR reads with MiXCR, one entry per CDR3 protein. The sample lists 600,000 to 800,000 distinct CDR3 sequences; over 10% were seen once. This clonotype was observed a handful of times. Its antigen is unknown. General study points: Recipient T cells and thymic progenitors that survived gave rise to the high TCRbeta diversity observed at day 60 in some patients. One year after transplant, T-cell counts and diversity came mostly from newly produced T cells.

Germline assignment: CDR1 SGHRS and CDR2 YFSETQ. CDR3 length equals 20 residues. The trim removed 4 bases at V and 6 bases at J, leaving 25 bases unmatched. This chain uses TRBV5-1 with TRBJ2-4, with 7 bases aligning to TRBD1. Sequencing used PBMCs, obtained before TCRalphabeta/CD19-depleted stem cell transplant. The TCR comes from a girl aged 2 to 10 with congenital amegakaryocytic thrombocytopenia, due to receive a stem cell transplant. This chain's CDR3 is CASSRTSLTGTVGFPNIQYF. Here the CDR3 DNA reads TGCGCCAGCAGCCGCACCTCCCTTACCGGGACAGTGGGGTTTCCAAACATTCAGTACTTC.